This passage covers 3 T cell receptor beta chains from one sample sequenced in a study of a mutant IDH1 vaccine in newly diagnosed glioma. Sequencing used immunoSEQ multiplex PCR; TCRdb keeps in-frame clones, though not all of them. Counted here are about 50,000 clones, roughly 78% occurring once; the ten biggest clones make up 5.2%. The time point denotes: week 5, during vaccination. The content of each vaccine dose was 300 ug of mutant IDH1 20-mer peptide, and topical imiquimod accompanied it. These receptors have no known antigen. The sample in question was PBMCs, obtained from a glioma patient whose treatment included an IDH1 peptide vaccine. These receptors came from a man aged 50 to 60 with glioma.

The chain couples TRBV7-8 to TRBJ1-2; D ambiguous. The CDR3 extends over 16 amino acids. Deletions cut 0 bases from V and 4 bases from J, with 15 bases between. CDR1 SGHVS and CDR2 FQNEAQ come from the germline V gene. DNA for the CDR3: TGTGCCAGCAGCTTAGCGACCCCGTTGGTTGGCTATGGCTACACCTTC. Protein: CASSLATPLVGYGYTF. The whole variable domain, remainder taken from reference TRBV7-8 and TRBJ1-2, is GAGVSQSPRYKVAKRGQDVALRCDPISGHVSLFWYQQALGQGPEFLTYFQNEAQLDKSGLPSDRFFAERPEGSVSTLKIQRTQQEDSAVYLCASSLATPLVGYGYTFGSGTRLTVV.

The CDR3 region has the DNA TGTGCCAGCAGCCCCCCGGGACCCTACGAGCAGTACTTC. This translates into CASSPPGPYEQYF. The chain is built from TRBV13 and TRBJ2-7; D tentatively reads TRBD1 or TRBD2 (5 bases each). Germline V gene sequence: CDR1 PRHDT, CDR2 FYEKMQ (reference sequence). The CDR3 contains 13 residues. V dropped 5 bases and J dropped 2 bases, with 10 bases sitting between them.

The chain is built from TRBV6-5 and TRBJ2-5; 8 nucleotides match TRBD1. With 5 bases clipped from V and 5 bases from J, the junction kept 4 bases outside the gene matches. CDR3 length: 13 amino acids. Germline V gene sequence: CDR1 MNHEY, CDR2 SVGAGI. Here the CDR3 reads CASSRQGMETQYF. CDR3 sequence (DNA): TGTGCCAGCAGTAGACAGGGGATGGAGACCCAGTACTTC.